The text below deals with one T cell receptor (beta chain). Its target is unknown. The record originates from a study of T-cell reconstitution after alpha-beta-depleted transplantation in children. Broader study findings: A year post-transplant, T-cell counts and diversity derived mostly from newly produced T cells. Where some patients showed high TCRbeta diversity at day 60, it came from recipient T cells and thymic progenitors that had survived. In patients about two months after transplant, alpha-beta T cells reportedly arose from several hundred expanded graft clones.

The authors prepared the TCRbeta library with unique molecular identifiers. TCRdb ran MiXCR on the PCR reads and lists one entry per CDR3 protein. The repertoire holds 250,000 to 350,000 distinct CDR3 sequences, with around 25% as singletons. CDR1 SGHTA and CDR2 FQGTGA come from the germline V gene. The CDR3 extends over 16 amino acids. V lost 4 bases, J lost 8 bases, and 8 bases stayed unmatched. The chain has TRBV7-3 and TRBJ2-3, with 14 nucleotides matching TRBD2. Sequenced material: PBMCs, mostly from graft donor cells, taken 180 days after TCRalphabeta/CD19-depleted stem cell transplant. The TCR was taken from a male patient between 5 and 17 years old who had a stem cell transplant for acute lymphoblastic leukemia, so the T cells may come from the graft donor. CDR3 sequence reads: CASSSTSGRARGTQYF. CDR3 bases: TGTGCCAGCAGCTCGACTAGCGGGAGGGCAAGGGGTACGCAGTATTTT.